This is a list of T cell receptor beta chains from one sample in a study of blood T cell repertoires in COVID-19. Some clones are missing from TCRdb's copy, which holds only in-frame ones; the method was immunoSEQ multiplex PCR. The sample records 210,000 or so clones, over 75% being singletons. Sequences were obtained from PBMCs or T cells enriched from blood (not recorded which). Source of these receptors: a woman younger than 45 who had been exposed to COVID-19. The CDR3 runs from the conserved cysteine through the conserved F or W. A D gene is named only where the DNA matches it firmly. Not all rows give a size; the values are once, few, many and, for expanded clones, a class.

.	TRBV5-6	.	15	TRBJ2-2	TGTGCCAGCAGCCAAGGGGGGGCGAACACCGGGGAGCTGTTTTTT	CASSQGGANTGELFF
.	TRBV6-1	once	14	TRBJ2-1	TGTGCCAGCAGTGAAACCCTGGACAAGAATGAGCAGTTCTTC	CASSETLDKNEQFF
TRBD2	TRBV7-9	.	14	TRBJ2-1	TGTGCCAGCAGCCAAACTAGCGCCTACAATGAGCAGTTCTTC	CASSQTSAYNEQFF
.	TRBV5-1	.	14	TRBJ1-1	TGCGCCAGCAGCTGGGGAGGGCAGAACACTGAAGCTTTCTTT	CASSWGGQNTEAFF
.	TRBV15	.	13	TRBJ2-3	TGTGCCACCAGCAGAGAAGGTGGGAGTACGCAGTATTTT	CATSREGGSTQYF
TRBD2	TRBV10-2	.	15	TRBJ2-1	TGCGCCAGCAGACGGCTAGCGGGAGGGCGCAATGAGCAGTTCTTC	CASRRLAGGRNEQFF
.	TRBV12-5	.	16	TRBJ1-5	TGTGCTAGTGGTTTCGGGACACCTCACGGGGATCAGCCCCAGCATTTT	CASGFGTPHGDQPQHF
TRBD1	TRBV9	.	17	TRBJ2-3	TGTGCCAGCAGCGTAGGAGGGGACAGCTCAGGCGCAGATACGCAGTATTTT	CASSVGGDSSGADTQYF
TRBD1	TRBV4-1	.	14	TRBJ1-1	TGCGCCAGCAGCCCCTCAGGGGGTAACACTGAAGCTTTCTTT	CASSPSGGNTEAFF
.	TRBV6-5	.	14	TRBJ1-1	TGTGCCAGCAGTTATCGGGTCGGCGGGAGCGCCAGGGACTTT	CASSYRVGGSARDF
TRBD1	TRBV3-1/TRBV3-2	.	16	TRBJ1-4	TGTGCCAGCAGCCAAGAGAGGACAGGGGGCTTTGAAAAACTGTTTTTT	CASSQERTGGFEKLFF
TRBD2	TRBV25-1	once	16	TRBJ2-3	TGTGCCAGCAGTGAACCTAGCGGGAGATTCACAGATACGCAGTATTTT	CASSEPSGRFTDTQYF
.	TRBV10-1	.	14	TRBJ2-7	TGCGCCAGCAGTGAGTCCGACAGACCCTACGAGCAGTACTTC	CASSESDRPYEQYF
.	TRBV5-1	.	16	TRBJ2-3	TGCGCCAGCAGCTTGGAGGGACAACTTAGCACAGATACGCAGTATTTT	CASSLEGQLSTDTQYF
.	TRBV6-4	.	13	TRBJ1-1	TGTGCCAGCAGACAGGGTCCCCTCCATGAAGCTTTCTTT	CASRQGPLHEAFF
TRBD2	TRBV7-7	once	13	TRBJ2-1	TGTGCCAGCAGCCTAGCGGCGGGTAATGAGCAGTTCTTC	CASSLAAGNEQFF